What follows are 4 T cell receptor beta chains derived from one specimen sequenced in a study of Graves' ophthalmopathy and Graves' hyperthyroidism. As the template, RNA transcripts were used to amplify TCR beta CDR3 regions. Second-round multiplex PCR followed a first-round RT-PCR using HTBI primers. One entry per CDR3 protein results from TCRdb running MiXCR on the multiplex PCR reads. The data contain around 670,000 distinct CDR3 sequences, 35% to 50% of them seen just once; the ten biggest clones take up 44%. Sequences were obtained from peripheral blood. Receptor source: an adult man with Graves' ophthalmopathy.

The V call is TRBV29-1, the J call TRBJ2-2; maybe TRBD2 (7 bases). V lost 1 base to trimming and J lost 2 bases, with 17 bases between them. The CDR3 consists of 17 residues. The germline V gene encodes CDR1 SQVTM and CDR2 ANQGSEA. The CDR3 spells CSVEVRGGGLNTGELFF. As DNA, the CDR3 is TGCAGCGTTGAAGTTCGCGGCGGGGGCCTAAACACCGGGGAGCTGTTTTTT.

The sample holds a few counts of this clonotype. J is TRBJ1-2 and V is TRBV7-9, with D tentatively TRBD1 (6 bases). The CDR3 covers 15 residues. Germline V CDR1 and CDR2: SEHNR, FQNEAQ (reference sequence). Trimming took off 0 bases at V and 2 bases at J, with 10 bases between the two ends. CDR3 region: CASSLALGGNYGYTF. The CDR3 DNA sequence: TGTGCCAGCAGCTTAGCCCTAGGGGGGAACTATGGCTACACCTTC.

This clonotype was observed a few times. The chain has TRBV20-1 and TRBJ1-6, with D possibly being TRBD1 (6 bases). The CDR3 runs 16 residues. Trimming pared 5 bases from V and 9 bases from J, leaving 23 bases between. CDR1 is DFQATT and CDR2 is SNEGSKA in the germline V gene (reference sequence). The CDR3, as DNA: TGCAGTGCTCCGATCAGGGGTCGGGGGTCGGGTTCACCCCTCCACTTT. It translates to CSAPIRGRGSGSPLHF.

The chain joins TRBV12-3 or TRBV12-4 to TRBJ1-5, with 10 bases fitting TRBD1. The CDR3 sequence is 14 residues long. V lost 8 bases, J lost 5 bases, and 6 bases stayed unmatched. CDR3 sequence: CASALGTGDQPQHF. CDR3 nucleotides: TGTGCCAGCGCGCTTGGGACAGGGGATCAGCCCCAGCATTTT.